A selection of T cell receptor beta chains follows, all from one sample in a study of cytomegalovirus exposure and HLA in healthy donors. Some clones are missing from TCRdb's copy, which holds only in-frame ones; the method was immunoSEQ multiplex PCR. The sample has roughly 140,000 clones, over 65% seen once. The sample consisted of PBMCs. The receptors originated from a woman in her thirties in good health and CMV-seronegative. Each CDR3 is given with its conserved first and last residue. The D gene is left open where the match is weak. The listing skips clone size in some rows; elsewhere it reads once, few, many or a size class.

NA,TRBV4-2,TRBJ1-5,NA,TGTGCCAGCAGCTTCGGGGGGGCAGATAGCAATCAGCCCCAGCATTTT,CASSFGGADSNQPQHF
TRBD1,TRBV25-1,TRBJ2-1,NA,TGTGCCAGCTTACAGGGGACCTCCTACAATGAGCAGTTCTTC,CASLQGTSYNEQFF
NA,TRBV7-7,TRBJ2-3,few,TGTGCTAGCAGCCCTGGGCGTGCTGCTGATACGCAGTATTTT,CASSPGRAADTQYF
NA,TRBV19,TRBJ1-4,NA,TGTGCCAGTAGTATCTTCAGGGGACGAGAAAAACTGTTTTTT,CASSIFRGREKLFF
NA,TRBV5-6,TRBJ1-2,NA,TGTGCCAGCAGCTCCAGGGTTGAACCGTATGGCTACACCTTC,CASSSRVEPYGYTF
NA,TRBV18,TRBJ2-7,NA,TGTGCCAGCTCACCACGGTCCCCCGGGAGCGAGACCGAGCAGTACTTC,CASSPRSPGSETEQYF
NA,TRBV4-2,TRBJ2-2,NA,TGTGCCAGCAGCCAAGATATATCACAGGGAATGGACACCGGGGAGCTGTTTTTT,CASSQDISQGMDTGELFF
NA,TRBV7-9,TRBJ1-2,NA,TGTGCCAGCAGCTTAGTACAGGGTGTAATGACCTACACCTTC,CASSLVQGVMTYTF
NA,TRBV6-1,TRBJ1-2,NA,TGTGCCAGCAGGGGACTGACGCCTTTGGGGGGAGACACCTTC,CASRGLTPLGGDTF
NA,TRBV18,TRBJ2-5,NA,TGTGCCAGCTCACCTTCCTCCCAAGAGACCCAGTACTTC,CASSPSSQETQYF
NA,TRBV28,TRBJ1-5,NA,TGTGCCAGCAGTTTGTTGCCACAGGGAAACAATCAGCCCCAGCATTTT,CASSLLPQGNNQPQHF
NA,TRBV5-1,TRBJ1-4,NA,TGCGCCAGCAGCTCTGGACAGACTACTAATGAAAAACTGTTTTTT,CASSSGQTTNEKLFF
TRBD2,TRBV5-1,TRBJ2-2,NA,TGCGCCAGCAGGCCCGGGGGGGCTGACACCGGGGAGCTGTTTTTT,CASRPGGADTGELFF
NA,TRBV7-9,TRBJ1-3,NA,TGTGCCAGCAGCTTAGAGGACAGAGGCACTGGAAACACCATATATTTT,CASSLEDRGTGNTIYF
TRBD1,TRBV5-1,TRBJ2-2,NA,TGCGCCAGCAGCTTCGGACAGGGGGCGGGCGGGGAGCTGTTTTTT,CASSFGQGAGGELFF
TRBD2,TRBV28,TRBJ2-4,NA,TGTGCCAGCAGCCTTAGCGGGAGTAACATTCAGTACTTC,CASSLSGSNIQYF
TRBD2,TRBV4-1,TRBJ2-1,NA,TGTGCCAGCAGAAAATCCGGGACTAAGAACAATGAGCAGTTCTTC,CASRKSGTKNNEQFF
NA,TRBV4-2,TRBJ1-5,few,TGTGCCAGCAGCCAAGTAGGTCTCCAGGGCAATCAGCCCCAGCATTTT,CASSQVGLQGNQPQHF
NA,TRBV19,TRBJ1-2,NA,TGTGCCAGTAGATGGACACAGGTCGATGGTGGCTACACCTTC,CASRWTQVDGGYTF
TRBD1,TRBV2,TRBJ1-1,NA,TGTGCCAGCAGGATGGACAGGGGGGGGCGATTTGAAGCTTTCTTT,CASRMDRGGRFEAFF
TRBD1,TRBV14,TRBJ2-5,NA,TGTGCCAGCAGCCAAGGGACAGGGCCCTACCAAGAGACCCAGTACTTC,CASSQGTGPYQETQYF
TRBD1,TRBV5-6,TRBJ2-7,NA,TGTGCCAGCAGCTTGAGGTCCAGAGGGACAGGGTTAGTCAACGAGCAGTACTTC,CASSLRSRGTGLVNEQYF
TRBD1,TRBV7-6,TRBJ2-2,NA,TGTGCCAGCAGCTCTGATTGGACAGGGATAAACACCGGGGAGCTGTTTTTT,CASSSDWTGINTGELFF
NA,TRBV2,TRBJ2-5,NA,TGTGCCGGTGACAGCCTCCAAGAGACCCAGTACTTC,CAGDSLQETQYF
TRBD2,TRBV19,TRBJ2-3,NA,TGTGCCACGGGTGCGGGGGGGCCAGATACGCAGTATTTT,CATGAGGPDTQYF
NA,TRBV28,TRBJ2-5,NA,TGTGCCAGCAGTTTACTCGCAGTCCAAGAGACCCAGTACTTC,CASSLLAVQETQYF
NA,TRBV28,TRBJ1-5,NA,TGTGCCAGCAGCCCAGGGACACGGTATCAGCCCCAGCATTTT,CASSPGTRYQPQHF
TRBD2,TRBV5-1,TRBJ2-3,NA,TGCGCCAGCAGCTTGACGGGGGGGCCCACAGATACGCAGTATTTT,CASSLTGGPTDTQYF
NA,TRBV19,TRBJ1-1,NA,TGTGCCAGTAGACTTACGCCCTTGAACACTGAAGCTTTCTTT,CASRLTPLNTEAFF
TRBD2,TRBV28,TRBJ2-3,NA,TGTGCCAGCAGGGGCCTCAGGGACTACCGCACAGATACGCAGTATTTT,CASRGLRDYRTDTQYF
TRBD2,TRBV7-2,TRBJ2-7,NA,TGTGCCAGCAGCTTAGTACGGGAGGGAGGGGTGCAGTACTTC,CASSLVREGGVQYF
TRBD1,TRBV2,TRBJ2-3,NA,TGTGCCAGCAGCAGGGGGCCCCTCACAGATACGCAGTATTTT,CASSRGPLTDTQYF
NA,TRBV5-6,TRBJ1-1,few,TGTGCCAGCAGCTCGACACCTTACGCTGAAGCTTTCTTT,CASSSTPYAEAFF
TRBD2,TRBV2,TRBJ2-3,NA,TGTGCCAGCAGTGTTAGCGGGGGCACAGATACGCAGTATTTT,CASSVSGGTDTQYF
TRBD1,TRBV5-1,TRBJ2-5,few,TGCGCCAGCAGCTGGGGGCCCGGGACAGGGGAAGAGACCCAGTACTTC,CASSWGPGTGEETQYF
NA,TRBV19,TRBJ1-5,NA,TGTGCCAGTAGTATTCCGGGAGAGCCCCAGCATTTT,CASSIPGEPQHF
NA,TRBV7-2,TRBJ1-6,few,TGTGCCAGCACCAACGATCAGTCCTATAATTCACCCCTCCACTTT,CASTNDQSYNSPLHF
NA,TRBV28,TRBJ2-6,NA,TGTGCCAGCAGTTTAGGTAGGGGCTCCTACTCTGGGGCCAACGTCCTGACTTTC,CASSLGRGSYSGANVLTF
NA,TRBV7-2,TRBJ1-4,NA,TGTGCCAGCAGCCGGGACACGAGGGGGGAAAAACTGTTTTTT,CASSRDTRGEKLFF
NA,TRBV19,TRBJ2-6,NA,TGTGCCAGTAGCTCGTCGGGCTCTGGGGCCAACGTCCTGACTTTC,CASSSSGSGANVLTF
NA,TRBV25-1,TRBJ2-7,NA,TGTGCCAGCAGTGAATGGGGCAACTCCTACGAGCAGTACTTC,CASSEWGNSYEQYF
NA,TRBV5-1,TRBJ2-3,NA,TGCGCCAGCAGCGAAGGACAGTCCACAGATACGCAGTATTTT,CASSEGQSTDTQYF
TRBD1,TRBV10-1,TRBJ1-2,few,TGCGCCAGCAGTGCGGACAGGCTTGGTGGCTACACCTTC,CASSADRLGGYTF
NA,TRBV2,TRBJ1-6,NA,TGTGCCAGCAGTGTTTTACTAGATTCACCCCTCCACTTT,CASSVLLDSPLHF
NA,TRBV7-8,TRBJ2-3,NA,TGTGCCAGCAGCTGGACGGAGGGAGATACGCAGTATTTT,CASSWTEGDTQYF